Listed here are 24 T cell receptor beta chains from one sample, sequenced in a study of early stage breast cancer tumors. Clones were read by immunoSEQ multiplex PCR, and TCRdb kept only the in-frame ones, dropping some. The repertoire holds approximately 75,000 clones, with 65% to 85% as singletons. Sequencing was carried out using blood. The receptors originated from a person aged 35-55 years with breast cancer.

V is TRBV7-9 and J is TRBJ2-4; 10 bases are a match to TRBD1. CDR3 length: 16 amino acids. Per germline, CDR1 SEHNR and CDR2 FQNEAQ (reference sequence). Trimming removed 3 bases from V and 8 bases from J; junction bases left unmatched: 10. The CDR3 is CASSLTGQGRGDIQYF. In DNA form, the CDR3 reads TGTGCCAGCAGCTTGACGGGACAGGGGAGAGGGGACATTCAGTACTTC.

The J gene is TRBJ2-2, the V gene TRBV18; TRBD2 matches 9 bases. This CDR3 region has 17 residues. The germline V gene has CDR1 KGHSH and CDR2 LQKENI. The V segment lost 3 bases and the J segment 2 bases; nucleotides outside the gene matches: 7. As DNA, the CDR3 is TGTGCCAGCTCACCGGTTAGCGGGAGACCTAACACCGGGGAGCTGTTTTTT. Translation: CASSPVSGRPNTGELFF.

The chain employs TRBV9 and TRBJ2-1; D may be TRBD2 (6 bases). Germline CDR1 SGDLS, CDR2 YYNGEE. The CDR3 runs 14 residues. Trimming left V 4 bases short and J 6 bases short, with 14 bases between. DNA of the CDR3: TGTGCCAGCAGCCCCGAGGCGGGGAGCAATGAGCAGTTCTTC. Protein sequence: CASSPEAGSNEQFF.

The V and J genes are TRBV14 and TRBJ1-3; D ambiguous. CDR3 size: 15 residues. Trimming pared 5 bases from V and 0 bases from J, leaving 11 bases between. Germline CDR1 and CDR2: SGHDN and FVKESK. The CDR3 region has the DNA TGTGCCAGCAGCACCAGGCCTCCCTCTGGAAACACCATATATTTT. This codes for CASSTRPPSGNTIYF.

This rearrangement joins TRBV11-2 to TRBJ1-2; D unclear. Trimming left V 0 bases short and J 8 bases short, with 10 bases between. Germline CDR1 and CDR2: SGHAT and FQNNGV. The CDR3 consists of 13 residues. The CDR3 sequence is CASSLEGLYGYTF. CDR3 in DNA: TGTGCCAGCAGCTTAGAGGGCTTATACGGCTACACCTTC.

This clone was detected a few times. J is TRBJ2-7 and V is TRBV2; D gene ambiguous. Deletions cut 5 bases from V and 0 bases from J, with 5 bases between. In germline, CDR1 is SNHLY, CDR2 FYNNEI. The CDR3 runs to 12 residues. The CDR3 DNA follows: TGTGCCAGCAGTCTAGTCTCCTACGAGCAGTACTTC. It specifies CASSLVSYEQYF.

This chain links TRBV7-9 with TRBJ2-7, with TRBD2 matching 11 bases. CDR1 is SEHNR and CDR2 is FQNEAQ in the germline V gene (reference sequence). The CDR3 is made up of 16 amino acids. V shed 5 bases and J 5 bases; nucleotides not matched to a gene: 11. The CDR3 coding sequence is TGTGCCAGCAGCGAGACTAGCGGGACCCATCTAGACGAGCAGTACTTC. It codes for CASSETSGTHLDEQYF.

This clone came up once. This chain's CDR3 is CASRVPPYTTATGGNTIYF. The CDR3 nucleotides are TGTGCCAGCAGGGTCCCCCCTTACACAACCGCAACAGGGGGAAACACCATATATTTT. This chain joins TRBV28 and TRBJ1-3, with D perhaps TRBD1 (6 bases). Germline V CDR1 and CDR2: MDHEN, SYDVKM. Trimming took off 6 bases at V and 4 bases at J, with 28 bases between the two ends. The CDR3 length is 19 residues.

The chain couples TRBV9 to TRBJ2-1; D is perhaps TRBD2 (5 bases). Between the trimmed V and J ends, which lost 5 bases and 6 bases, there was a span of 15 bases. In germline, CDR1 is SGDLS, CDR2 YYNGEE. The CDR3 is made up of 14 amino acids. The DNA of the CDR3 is TGTGCCAGCAGTGCGGACTTCGTGGGCAATGAGCAGTTCTTC. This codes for CASSADFVGNEQFF.

The CDR3 nucleotides read TGTGCCAGCAGCCGACAAGGCTACTCCTATGGCTACACCTTC. Its translation is CASSRQGYSYGYTF. This chain uses TRBV7-9 with TRBJ1-2, with D unclear. V shed 5 bases and J shed 4 bases, with 14 bases lying between them. The V gene's germline CDR1 is SEHNR and CDR2 FQNEAQ (reference sequence). The CDR3 loop spans 14 amino acids.

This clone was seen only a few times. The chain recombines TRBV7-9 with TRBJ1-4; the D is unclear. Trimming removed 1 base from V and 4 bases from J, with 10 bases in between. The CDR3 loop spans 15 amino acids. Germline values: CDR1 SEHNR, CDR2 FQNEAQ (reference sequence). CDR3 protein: CASSLGGPGNEKLFF. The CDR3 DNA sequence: TGTGCCAGCAGCTTAGGCGGACCTGGTAATGAAAAACTGTTTTTT.

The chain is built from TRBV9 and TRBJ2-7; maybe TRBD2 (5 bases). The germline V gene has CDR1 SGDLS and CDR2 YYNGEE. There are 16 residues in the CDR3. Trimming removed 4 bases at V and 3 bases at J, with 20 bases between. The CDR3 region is CASSPQTTLGVYEQYF. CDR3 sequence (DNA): TGTGCCAGCAGCCCGCAGACTACCCTGGGCGTCTACGAGCAGTACTTC.

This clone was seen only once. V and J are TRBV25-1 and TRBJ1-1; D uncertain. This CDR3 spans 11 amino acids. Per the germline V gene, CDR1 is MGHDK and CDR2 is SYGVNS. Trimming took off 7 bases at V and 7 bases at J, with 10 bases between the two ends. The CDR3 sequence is CASKEDGEAFF. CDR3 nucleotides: TGTGCCAGCAAGGAGGACGGTGAAGCTTTCTTT.

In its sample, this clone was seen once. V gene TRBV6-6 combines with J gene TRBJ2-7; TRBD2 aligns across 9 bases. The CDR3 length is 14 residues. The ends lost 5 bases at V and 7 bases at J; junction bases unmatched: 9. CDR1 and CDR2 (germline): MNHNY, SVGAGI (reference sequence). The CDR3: CASSALAGVKEQYF. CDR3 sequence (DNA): TGTGCCAGCAGTGCCTTAGCGGGGGTGAAAGAGCAGTACTTC.

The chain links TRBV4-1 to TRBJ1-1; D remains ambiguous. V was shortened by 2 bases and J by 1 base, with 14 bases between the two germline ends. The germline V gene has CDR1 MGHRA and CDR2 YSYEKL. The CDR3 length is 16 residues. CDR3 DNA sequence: TGCGCCAGCAGCCAAAGAACAGTTTATAGGAACACTGAAGCTTTCTTT. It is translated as CASSQRTVYRNTEAFF.

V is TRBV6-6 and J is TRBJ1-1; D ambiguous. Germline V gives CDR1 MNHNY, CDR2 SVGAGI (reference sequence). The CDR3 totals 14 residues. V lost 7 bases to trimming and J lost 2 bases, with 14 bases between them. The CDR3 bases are TGTGCCAGCAAAACCGTGAGGCGAAACACTGAAGCTTTCTTT. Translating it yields CASKTVRRNTEAFF.

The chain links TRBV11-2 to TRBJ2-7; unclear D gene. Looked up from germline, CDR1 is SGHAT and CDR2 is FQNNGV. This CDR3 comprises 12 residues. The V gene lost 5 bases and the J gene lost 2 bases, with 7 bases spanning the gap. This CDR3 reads CASSLQAYEQYF. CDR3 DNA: TGTGCCAGCAGCCTACAAGCCTACGAGCAGTACTTC.

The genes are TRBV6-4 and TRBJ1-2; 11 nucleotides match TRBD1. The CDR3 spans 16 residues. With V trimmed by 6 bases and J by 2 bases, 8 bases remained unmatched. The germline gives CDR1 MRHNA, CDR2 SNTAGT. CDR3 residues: CASSSGTGGGNYGYTF. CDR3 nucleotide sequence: TGTGCCAGCAGCTCCGGGACAGGGGGAGGAAACTATGGCTACACCTTC.

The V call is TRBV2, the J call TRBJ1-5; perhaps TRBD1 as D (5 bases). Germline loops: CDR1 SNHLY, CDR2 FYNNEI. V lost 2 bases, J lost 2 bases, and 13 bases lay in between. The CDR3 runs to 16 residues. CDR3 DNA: TGTGCCAGCAGTGAAACCAGGGTAATCGGCAATCAGCCCCAGCATTTT. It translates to CASSETRVIGNQPQHF.

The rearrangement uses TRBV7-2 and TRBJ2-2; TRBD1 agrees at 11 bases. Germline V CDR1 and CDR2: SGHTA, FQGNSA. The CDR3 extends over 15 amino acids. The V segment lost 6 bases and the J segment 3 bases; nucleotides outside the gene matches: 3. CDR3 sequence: CASRWGQGDTGELFF. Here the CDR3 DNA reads TGTGCCAGCAGATGGGGACAGGGGGACACCGGGGAGCTGTTTTTT.

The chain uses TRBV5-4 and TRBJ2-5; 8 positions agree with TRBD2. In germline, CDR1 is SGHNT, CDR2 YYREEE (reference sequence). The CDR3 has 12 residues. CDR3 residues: CAREEGTETQYF. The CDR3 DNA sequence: TGTGCGCGGGAGGAAGGGACAGAGACCCAGTACTTC.

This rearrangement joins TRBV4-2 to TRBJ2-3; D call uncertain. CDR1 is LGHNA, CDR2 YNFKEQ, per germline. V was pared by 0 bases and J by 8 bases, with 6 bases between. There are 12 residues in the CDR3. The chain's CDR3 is CASSQESLTQYF. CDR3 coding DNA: TGTGCCAGCAGCCAAGAGAGCCTTACGCAGTATTTT.

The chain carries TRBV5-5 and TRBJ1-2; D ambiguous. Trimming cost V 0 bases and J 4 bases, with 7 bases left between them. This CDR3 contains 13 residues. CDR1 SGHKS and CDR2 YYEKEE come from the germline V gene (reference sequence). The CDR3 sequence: CASSLDRPYGYTF. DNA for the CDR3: TGTGCCAGCAGCTTGGATAGGCCCTATGGCTACACCTTC.

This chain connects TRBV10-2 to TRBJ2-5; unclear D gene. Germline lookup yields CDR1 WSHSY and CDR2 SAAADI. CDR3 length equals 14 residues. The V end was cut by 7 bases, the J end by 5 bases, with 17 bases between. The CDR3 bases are TGCGCCAGCAAGAAGGGCCCCTCTAAGGAGACCCAGTACTTC. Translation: CASKKGPSKETQYF.